These 22 T cell receptor beta chains share one sample of origin, sequenced in a study of blood T cell repertoires in COVID-19. Produced via immunoSEQ multiplex PCR; TCRdb's table is partial and in-frame only. The sample includes about 26,000 clones, around 79% of them seen just once. The sample taken for sequencing was peripheral blood. The origin of the receptors is a man aged 80 or over with active or convalescent COVID-19.

The J gene is TRBJ1-2, the V gene TRBV12-3 or TRBV12-4; 8 nucleotides align to TRBD1. The J segment lost 8 bases and the V segment lost 2 bases, leaving 4 bases of the junction unmatched. The CDR3 has 13 residues. The CDR3 sequence: CASSLSGGRGYTF. In DNA, the CDR3 is TGTGCCAGCAGTTTATCAGGGGGCCGGGGCTACACCTTC.

V usage is TRBV19 and J usage is TRBJ1-5; the D is unclear. CDR3 length: 13 amino acids. Per germline, CDR1 LNHDA and CDR2 SQIVND (reference sequence). V lost 5 bases to trimming and J lost 3 bases, with 8 bases between them. The CDR3 DNA reads as TGTGCCAGTAGTTACGGGGTCAATCAGCCCCAGCATTTT. Its translation is CASSYGVNQPQHF.

The table lists this clone with a count of one. This chain connects TRBV10-2 to TRBJ1-5, with D unresolved. In germline, CDR1 is WSHSY, CDR2 SAAADI. The length of the CDR3 is 13 residues. V gave up 0 bases and J gave up 6 bases, with 6 bases separating them. CDR3 coding DNA: TGCGCCAGCAGTGAGTCGCGAACTCAGCCCCAGCATTTT. This translates into CASSESRTQPQHF.

The gene calls are TRBV7-9 and TRBJ2-3; D is possibly TRBD1 (6 bases). CDR3 length equals 17 residues. Germline V lookup: CDR1 SEHNR, CDR2 FQNEAQ (reference sequence). Trimming left V 6 bases short and J 4 bases short, with 23 bases between. The CDR3: CASSSIGDTSPPDTQYF. CDR3 DNA: TGTGCCAGCAGTTCTATTGGGGACACGTCTCCCCCAGATACGCAGTATTTT.

This clone appeared a few times. J is TRBJ2-7 and V is TRBV5-1, with D maybe TRBD1 (5 bases). The CDR3 runs 14 residues. V was trimmed by 1 base and J by 0 bases, leaving 8 bases between them. In germline, CDR1 is SGHRS, CDR2 YFSETQ. The CDR3 nucleotides are TGCGCCAGCAGCTTGACAGGAACCTCCTACGAGCAGTACTTC. As protein: CASSLTGTSYEQYF.

This clone was found once. The rearrangement joins TRBV9 to TRBJ2-7, with D perhaps TRBD2 (5 bases). Germline assignment: CDR1 SGDLS and CDR2 YYNGEE. The V end lost 0 bases, the J end lost 7 bases, and 14 bases lay between the germline ends. The length of the CDR3 is 14 residues. CDR3 coding DNA: TGTGCCAGCAGCGTAGAAGGAAATCGAGGGGAGCAGTACTTC. This codes for CASSVEGNRGEQYF.

The chain carries TRBV27 and TRBJ1-3; 7 bases are shared with TRBD1. J lost 4 bases, V lost 2 bases, and 8 bases had no gene match. Germline CDR1 and CDR2: MNHEY and SMNVEV (reference sequence). The CDR3 covers 16 residues. The CDR3 loop reads CASSLQYPGQGNTIYF. CDR3 DNA: TGTGCCAGCAGTTTACAATATCCGGGACAGGGAAACACCATATATTTT.

The chain carries TRBV5-1 and TRBJ1-2; TRBD1 aligns across 11 bases. Trimming took 3 bases from V and 7 from J; bases not matched to a gene: 14. This CDR3 is built from 17 residues. Germline CDR1 SGHRS, CDR2 YFSETQ. The CDR3 sequence: CASSSGRGTGGDRGYTF. The CDR3 DNA is TGCGCCAGCAGCTCCGGCCGAGGGACAGGGGGAGATCGTGGCTACACCTTC. The full variable domain, completed using reference TRBV5-1 and TRBJ1-2, is KAGVTQTPRYLIKTRGQQVTLSCSPISGHRSVSWYQQTPGQGLQFLFEYFSETQRNKGNFPGRFSGRQFSNSRSEMNVSTLELGDSALYLCASSSGRGTGGDRGYTFGSGTRLTVV.

The rearrangement uses TRBV28 and TRBJ2-5, with D hard to call. Looked up from germline, CDR1 is MDHEN and CDR2 is SYDVKM. The CDR3 has 14 amino acids. Trimming took off 5 bases at V and 3 bases at J, with 13 bases between the two ends. The CDR3 DNA is TGTGCCAGCAGTGGCACGCTAGGAGAAGAGACCCAGTACTTC. Protein product: CASSGTLGEETQYF.

The V and J genes are TRBV5-6 and TRBJ1-2; D uncertain. This CDR3 has 13 residues. V was clipped by 0 bases and J by 4 bases, with 7 bases between them. The germline CDR1 and CDR2 sequences are SGHDT and YYEEEE. The CDR3 DNA sequence: TGTGCCAGCAGCTTGGGGCGGCTCTATGGCTACACCTTC. Protein: CASSLGRLYGYTF.

The gene calls are TRBV27 and TRBJ2-1; TRBD2 matches at 10 bases. This CDR3 has 16 residues. Per the germline V gene, CDR1 is MNHEY and CDR2 is SMNVEV (reference sequence). Losses at the gene ends were 4 bases for V and 7 bases for J; bases not matched to a gene: 10. CDR3 sequence: CASSSLSSGSWNEQFF. The CDR3 DNA reads TGTGCCAGCAGTTCACTCTCTAGCGGGAGCTGGAATGAGCAGTTCTTC.

This clone showed up just once. The chain couples TRBV7-2 to TRBJ1-1; a possible D gene is TRBD1 (6 bases). The CDR3 totals 14 residues. CDR1 and CDR2 from the germline V gene are SGHTA and FQGNSA. V dropped 6 bases and J dropped 0 bases, with 11 bases sitting between them. CDR3 DNA: TGTGCCAGCAGGACCGGGACACTGAACACTGAAGCTTTCTTT. Its translation is CASRTGTLNTEAFF.

This clone was counted only a few times. The chain couples TRBV29-1 to TRBJ2-7; 10 bases agree with TRBD1. The CDR3 extends over 15 amino acids. Germline V gene lookup returns CDR1 SQVTM and CDR2 ANQGSEA. With 3 bases clipped from V and 4 bases from J, the junction kept 9 bases outside the gene matches. CDR3 bases: TGCAGCGTTGAGGGGGGAACGGGACAGGGGTACGAGCAGTACTTC. It translates to CSVEGGTGQGYEQYF.

The chain carries TRBV10-3 and TRBJ1-3; D call uncertain. The ends were cut back, 4 bases at V and 1 base at J, with 11 bases in the middle. The CDR3 has 15 amino acids. From germline, CDR1 is ENHRY and CDR2 SYGVKD. In DNA form, the CDR3 reads TGTGCCATCAGTGGCGGAGTTAAGTCTGGAAACACCATATATTTT. Translating gives CAISGGVKSGNTIYF.

The rearrangement links TRBV6-6 to TRBJ1-4; possibly TRBD1 for D (6 bases). Trimming shortened V by 7 bases and J by 4 bases, and 13 bases separated the two germline ends. Germline CDR1 and CDR2: MNHNY and SVGAGI (reference sequence). This CDR3 has 14 residues. CDR3 DNA: TGTGCCAGCAAGGGGGAACCTGGTAATGAAAAACTGTTTTTT. Translation gives CASKGEPGNEKLFF.

V is TRBV6-5 and J is TRBJ2-1; D unclear. V lost 7 bases to trimming and J lost 10 bases, with 17 bases between them. This CDR3 region has 13 residues. Germline CDR1 is MNHEY and CDR2 is SVGAGI. The CDR3 loop is CASTKGAEQEQFF. Here the CDR3 DNA reads TGTGCCAGCACCAAAGGCGCGGAGCAAGAGCAGTTCTTC.

The V call is TRBV27, the J call TRBJ2-2; 9 bases match TRBD2. This CDR3 is 16 amino acids long. J was trimmed by 2 bases and V by 10 bases; bases with no gene match: 11. Germline loops: CDR1 MNHEY, CDR2 SMNVEV (reference sequence). The CDR3 here is CATKGSGGFNTGELFF. In DNA, the CDR3 is TGTGCCACCAAAGGTAGCGGGGGCTTTAACACCGGGGAGCTGTTTTTT.

V is TRBV20-1 and J is TRBJ1-2; D gene ambiguous. Germline loops: CDR1 DFQATT, CDR2 SNEGSKA (reference sequence). V lost 6 bases to trimming and J lost 5 bases, with 10 bases between them. The CDR3 loop spans 11 amino acids. CDR3 loop: CSAETGYGYTF. The CDR3 DNA is TGCAGTGCCGAAACCGGGTATGGCTACACCTTC.

The chain uses TRBV5-1 and TRBJ2-5; 8 bases match TRBD1. In germline, CDR1 is SGHRS, CDR2 YFSETQ. CDR3 length: 16 residues. Unmatched junction bases numbered 6, after V lost 0 bases and J lost 2 bases. The CDR3 loop is CASSLVGTGDQETQYF. CDR3 bases: TGCGCCAGCAGCTTGGTTGGGACAGGCGATCAAGAGACCCAGTACTTC.

This clone was observed a handful of times. V usage is TRBV4-3 and J usage is TRBJ2-6; possible D gene TRBD1, 6 bases. This CDR3 has 15 amino acids. CDR1 LGHNA and CDR2 YSLEER come from the germline V gene. V gave up 3 bases and J gave up 0 bases, with 6 bases separating them. The CDR3 region is CASSQGHSGANVLTF. CDR3 coding DNA: TGCGCCAGCAGCCAGGGACACTCTGGGGCCAACGTCCTGACTTTC.

The chain combines TRBV7-2 with TRBJ1-2; D uncertain. Looked up from germline, CDR1 is SGHTA and CDR2 is FQGNSA. V lost 1 base and J 5 bases, leaving 8 bases between the germline ends. This CDR3 contains 13 residues. The CDR3 sequence is CASSLVGQYGYTF. CDR3 nucleotides: TGTGCCAGCAGCTTAGTTGGCCAATATGGCTACACCTTC.

The gene calls are TRBV2 and TRBJ2-2; no firm D call. Between the trimmed V and J ends, which lost 7 bases and 5 bases, there was a span of 11 bases. Per the germline V gene, CDR1 is SNHLY and CDR2 is FYNNEI. The CDR3 is made up of 13 amino acids. Here the CDR3 reads CASNPGSTGELFF. The CDR3 nucleotides read TGTGCCAGCAACCCTGGTAGTACCGGGGAGCTGTTTTTT.